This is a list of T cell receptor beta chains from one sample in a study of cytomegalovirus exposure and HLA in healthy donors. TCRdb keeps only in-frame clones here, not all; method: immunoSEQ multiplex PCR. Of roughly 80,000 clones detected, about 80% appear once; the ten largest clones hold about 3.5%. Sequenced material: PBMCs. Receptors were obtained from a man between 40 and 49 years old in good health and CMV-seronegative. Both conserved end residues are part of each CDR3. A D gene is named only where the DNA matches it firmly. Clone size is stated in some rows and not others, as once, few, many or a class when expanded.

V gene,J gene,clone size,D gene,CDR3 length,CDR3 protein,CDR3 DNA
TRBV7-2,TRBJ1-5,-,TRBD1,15,CASSRDRGSNQPQHF,TGTGCCAGCAGCCGGGACAGGGGTAGCAATCAGCCCCAGCATTTT
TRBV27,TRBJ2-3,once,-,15,CASSPDWGGTDTQYF,TGTGCCAGCAGCCCTGACTGGGGGGGCACAGATACGCAGTATTTT
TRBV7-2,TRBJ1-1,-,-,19,CASSSSGERGSGVGTEAFF,TGTGCCAGCAGCTCATCAGGGGAACGAGGATCAGGGGTGGGCACTGAAGCTTTCTTT
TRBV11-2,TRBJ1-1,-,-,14,CASSLGLLNTEAFF,TGTGCCAGCAGCTTAGGGCTCTTGAACACTGAAGCTTTCTTT
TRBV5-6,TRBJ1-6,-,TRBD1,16,CASSLDRGRDNSPLHF,TGTGCCAGCAGCCTGGACAGGGGGCGCGATAATTCACCCCTCCACTTT
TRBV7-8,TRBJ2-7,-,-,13,CASSLGHSYEQYF,TGTGCCAGCAGCCTGGGACATTCCTACGAGCAGTACTTC
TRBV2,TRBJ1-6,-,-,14,CASKMTEMNSPLHF,TGTGCCAGCAAGATGACAGAAATGAATTCACCCCTCCACTTT
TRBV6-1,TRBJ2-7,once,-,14,CASSSPGPFYEQYF,TGTGCCAGCAGCTCTCCAGGGCCGTTCTACGAGCAGTACTTC
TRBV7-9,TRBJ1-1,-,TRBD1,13,CASSLEGDRASFF,TGTGCCAGCAGCTTAGAAGGGGACAGGGCGTCTTTCTTT
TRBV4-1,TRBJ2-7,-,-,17,CASSQSGSTLSSYEQYF,TGCGCCAGCAGCCAATCCGGGAGCACCCTGAGCTCCTACGAGCAGTACTTC
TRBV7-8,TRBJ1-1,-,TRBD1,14,CASSPRGWNTEAFF,TGTGCCAGCAGCCCCAGGGGGTGGAACACTGAAGCTTTCTTT
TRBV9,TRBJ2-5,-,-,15,CASSVAIAQQETQYF,TGTGCCAGCAGCGTAGCTATCGCCCAACAAGAGACCCAGTACTTC
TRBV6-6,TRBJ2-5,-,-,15,CASSMGGATQETQYF,TGTGCCAGCTCTATGGGGGGGGCAACCCAAGAGACCCAGTACTTC
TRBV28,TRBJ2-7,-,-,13,CASSHRHPWEQYF,TGTGCCAGCAGTCACCGACATCCCTGGGAGCAGTACTTC